A selection of T cell receptor beta chains follows, all from one sample in a study of blood T cell repertoires in COVID-19. Produced via immunoSEQ multiplex PCR; TCRdb's table is partial and in-frame only. This sample has 100,000 to 120,000 clones, with approximately 80% found just once. The sample consisted of peripheral blood. These TCRs come from a woman aged 55 to 70 with acute or convalescent COVID-19. Both conserved end residues are part of each CDR3. Fields, in order: J gene, clone size, D gene, V gene, CDR3 protein, CDR3 DNA. A D gene is named only where the DNA matches it firmly. The size field is filled for only some rows; it gives once, few, many or a size class.

J: TRBJ2-1
size: .
D: TRBD1
V: TRBV9
CDR3: CASSGRDSGFNEQFF
DNA: TGTGCCAGCAGCGGCCGGGACAGTGGGTTTAATGAGCAGTTCTTC

J: TRBJ2-5
size: .
D: TRBD2
V: TRBV19
CDR3: CASSIDPPGGSGETQYF
DNA: TGTGCCAGTAGTATAGACCCCCCGGGAGGTAGCGGAGAGACCCAGTACTTC

J: TRBJ1-6
size: .
D: .
V: TRBV3-1/TRBV3-2
CDR3: CASSFTGASSPLHF
DNA: TGTGCCAGCAGCTTCACAGGTGCCAGTTCACCCCTCCACTTT

J: TRBJ2-4
size: .
D: TRBD1
V: TRBV5-1
CDR3: CASSSGQGPKNIQYF
DNA: TGCGCCAGCAGCTCGGGACAGGGTCCCAAAAACATTCAGTACTTC

J: TRBJ1-1
size: .
D: .
V: TRBV21-1
CDR3: CASSKAKTGTGTSPTEAFF
DNA: TGTGCCAGCAGCAAAGCCAAAACAGGGACCGGGACAAGCCCCACTGAAGCTTTCTTT

J: TRBJ1-2
size: .
D: TRBD1
V: TRBV18
CDR3: CASSTGQGEGYTF
DNA: TGTGCCAGCTCAACGGGACAGGGGGAAGGCTACACCTTC

J: TRBJ1-2
size: .
D: .
V: TRBV24-1
CDR3: CATSVQGYGYTF
DNA: TGTGCCACCAGTGTTCAGGGCTATGGCTACACCTTC

J: TRBJ1-4
size: .
D: .
V: TRBV9
CDR3: CASSLAYNEKLFF
DNA: TGTGCCAGCAGTCTCGCCTATAATGAAAAACTGTTTTTT

J: TRBJ1-4
size: .
D: .
V: TRBV5-1
CDR3: CASSEQQGESEKLFF
DNA: TGCGCCAGCAGTGAACAACAGGGCGAAAGCGAAAAACTGTTTTTT

J: TRBJ2-7
size: .
D: .
V: TRBV6-2/TRBV6-3
CDR3: CASSYSSLAHEQYF
DNA: TGTGCCAGCAGTTACTCAAGTCTGGCCCACGAGCAGTACTTC

J: TRBJ1-5
size: once
D: .
V: TRBV19
CDR3: CASSSQGAQPQHF
DNA: TGTGCCAGTAGTTCTCAGGGCGCTCAGCCCCAGCATTTT

J: TRBJ1-6
size: .
D: .
V: TRBV19
CDR3: CASSIGQVSYNSPLHF
DNA: TGTGCCAGTAGTATAGGGCAGGTCTCCTATAATTCACCCCTCCACTTT

J: TRBJ2-2
size: .
D: .
V: TRBV6-1
CDR3: CASSGGPRNTGELFF
DNA: TGTGCCAGCAGTGGAGGCCCTCGGAACACCGGGGAGCTGTTTTTT

J: TRBJ2-2
size: .
D: TRBD1
V: TRBV13
CDR3: CASRPGTGGTGELFF
DNA: TGTGCCAGCAGACCCGGGACAGGGGGTACCGGGGAGCTGTTTTTT

J: TRBJ1-4
size: few
D: TRBD1
V: TRBV4-2
CDR3: CASSQQTPGQGVGEKLFF
DNA: TGTGCCAGCAGCCAACAGACGCCGGGACAGGGAGTAGGCGAAAAACTGTTTTTT

J: TRBJ1-3
size: .
D: .
V: TRBV5-6
CDR3: CASSLDTGIGNTIYF
DNA: TGTGCCAGCAGCTTGGATACGGGGATTGGAAACACCATATATTTT

J: TRBJ2-3
size: .
D: .
V: TRBV19
CDR3: CASSIVGGGTDTQYF
DNA: TGTGCCAGTAGTATAGTTGGGGGCGGCACAGATACGCAGTATTTT

J: TRBJ1-5
size: .
D: .
V: TRBV6-2/TRBV6-3
CDR3: CASSSGYQPQHF
DNA: TGTGCCAGCAGTTCGGGGTATCAGCCCCAGCATTTT

J: TRBJ2-7
size: .
D: .
V: TRBV7-9
CDR3: CASSSTRRGIYEQYF
DNA: TGTGCCAGCAGCTCGACCCGGCGAGGGATTTACGAGCAGTACTTC

J: TRBJ1-1
size: .
D: .
V: TRBV6-5
CDR3: CASSRGAQGNTEAFF
DNA: TGTGCCAGCAGTCGGGGTGCACAGGGGAACACTGAAGCTTTCTTT

J: TRBJ2-7
size: .
D: .
V: TRBV6-5
CDR3: CASRTSGGVHEQYF
DNA: TGTGCCAGCAGGACGTCCGGGGGAGTCCACGAGCAGTACTTC

J: TRBJ2-5
size: .
D: TRBD2
V: TRBV2
CDR3: CASRRGTSGGETQYF
DNA: TGTGCCAGCAGGAGAGGGACTAGCGGGGGAGAGACCCAGTACTTC

J: TRBJ2-3
size: .
D: .
V: TRBV4-1
CDR3: CASSQEETGTDTQYF
DNA: TGCGCCAGCAGCCAAGAAGAGACAGGCACAGATACGCAGTATTTT

J: TRBJ1-6
size: few
D: TRBD1
V: TRBV6-5
CDR3: CASSPRQGAISPLHF
DNA: TGTGCCAGCAGTCCCCGACAGGGGGCAATTTCACCCCTCCACTTT

J: TRBJ1-4
size: once
D: .
V: TRBV15
CDR3: CATSRASTNEKLFF
DNA: TGTGCCACCAGCAGGGCCTCGACTAATGAAAAACTGTTTTTT

J: TRBJ2-7
size: .
D: TRBD1
V: TRBV11-3
CDR3: CASSPYQDREAYEQYF
DNA: TGTGCCAGCAGCCCGTACCAGGACAGGGAGGCGTACGAGCAGTACTTC

J: TRBJ1-5
size: .
D: .
V: TRBV4-3
CDR3: CASSQDPQGQGSNQPQHF
DNA: TGCGCCAGCAGCCAAGATCCTCAGGGGCAGGGTAGCAATCAGCCCCAGCATTTT

J: TRBJ1-3
size: .
D: .
V: TRBV27
CDR3: CASRSGRNTIYF
DNA: TGTGCCAGCCGTTCAGGGAGAAACACCATATATTTT

J: TRBJ1-4
size: .
D: .
V: TRBV11-2
CDR3: CASSLVPLAATNEKLFF
DNA: TGTGCCAGCAGCTTAGTGCCCCTGGCTGCAACTAATGAAAAACTGTTTTTT

J: TRBJ1-2
size: .
D: .
V: TRBV7-2
CDR3: CASSVDRQYGYTF
DNA: TGTGCCAGCAGCGTCGACAGGCAATATGGCTACACCTTC

J: TRBJ1-6
size: .
D: TRBD1
V: TRBV28
CDR3: CASGGDRVGSPLHF
DNA: TGTGCGTCCGGGGGGGACAGGGTTGGTTCACCCCTCCACTTT

J: TRBJ2-1
size: .
D: TRBD2
V: TRBV7-3
CDR3: CASSLTALAGGYNEQFF
DNA: TGTGCCAGCAGCTTAACAGCTCTAGCGGGGGGCTACAATGAGCAGTTCTTC

J: TRBJ1-6
size: .
D: .
V: TRBV6-1
CDR3: CASSEKPGWDSTANSPLHF
DNA: TGTGCCAGCAGTGAAAAGCCGGGGTGGGATTCCACCGCTAATTCACCCCTCCACTTT

J: TRBJ1-2
size: .
D: TRBD1
V: TRBV29-1
CDR3: CSVEGRNTGAYGYTF
DNA: TGCAGCGTTGAAGGGCGAAACACAGGGGCCTATGGCTACACCTTC

J: TRBJ1-2
size: once
D: .
V: TRBV5-5
CDR3: CASSLDSSNYGYTF
DNA: TGTGCCAGCAGCTTGGACAGTTCTAACTATGGCTACACCTTC

J: TRBJ2-1
size: once
D: TRBD1
V: TRBV27
CDR3: CASSGLVGDSYNEQFF
DNA: TGTGCCAGCAGTGGGCTCGTGGGGGACAGCTACAATGAGCAGTTCTTC

J: TRBJ1-5
size: .
D: TRBD1
V: TRBV19
CDR3: CASRTTGLSNQPQHF
DNA: TGTGCCAGTAGGACGACAGGGTTGAGCAATCAGCCCCAGCATTTT

J: TRBJ2-7
size: .
D: TRBD1
V: TRBV29-1
CDR3: CSAVRQGVNYEQYF
DNA: TGCAGCGCCGTCAGGCAGGGGGTAAATTACGAGCAGTACTTC

J: TRBJ2-2
size: few
D: .
V: TRBV10-3
CDR3: CAISEPTINTGELFF
DNA: TGTGCCATCAGTGAGCCGACAATAAACACCGGGGAGCTGTTTTTT

J: TRBJ1-1
size: .
D: .
V: TRBV2
CDR3: CASSEALPMEAFF
DNA: TGTGCCAGCAGTGAAGCGCTTCCTATGGAAGCTTTCTTT

J: TRBJ2-3
size: .
D: .
V: TRBV5-6
CDR3: CASSQRLSLFTDTQYF
DNA: TGTGCCAGCAGCCAACGACTAAGCTTGTTCACAGATACGCAGTATTTT

J: TRBJ1-2
size: .
D: .
V: TRBV20-1
CDR3: CSASNEIYGYTF
DNA: TGCAGTGCTAGTAATGAGATCTATGGCTACACCTTC

J: TRBJ2-7
size: .
D: .
V: TRBV11-2
CDR3: CASSSGMGSEQYF
DNA: TGTGCCAGCAGCTCTGGGATGGGGAGCGAGCAGTACTTC

J: TRBJ1-2
size: .
D: .
V: TRBV12-3/TRBV12-4
CDR3: CASSLTGSYGYTF
DNA: TGTGCCAGCAGTTTAACAGGGAGCTATGGCTACACCTTC

J: TRBJ1-6
size: .
D: TRBD1
V: TRBV6-2/TRBV6-3
CDR3: CASSTDRDSYNSPLHF
DNA: TGTGCCAGCAGTACCGACAGGGACTCCTATAATTCACCCCTCCACTTT

J: TRBJ2-7
size: .
D: .
V: TRBV7-2
CDR3: CASSLTQEYEQYF
DNA: TGTGCCAGCAGCTTAACACAGGAGTACGAGCAGTACTTC

J: TRBJ1-6
size: once
D: .
V: TRBV28
CDR3: CASSFMGGGPNSPLHF
DNA: TGTGCCAGCAGTTTCATGGGAGGGGGGCCTAATTCACCCCTCCACTTT

J: TRBJ1-1
size: few
D: TRBD1
V: TRBV7-9
CDR3: CASSLGQGDTEAFF
DNA: TGTGCCAGCAGCTTAGGACAGGGTGACACTGAAGCTTTCTTT

J: TRBJ1-1
size: .
D: TRBD1
V: TRBV9
CDR3: CASSPGQGGGMNTEAFF
DNA: TGTGCCAGCAGCCCGGGACAGGGCGGGGGGATGAACACTGAAGCTTTCTTT

J: TRBJ1-2
size: .
D: .
V: TRBV28
CDR3: CASSLIGGYTF
DNA: TGTGCCAGCAGTTTAATTGGCGGCTACACCTTC

J: TRBJ2-6
size: once
D: .
V: TRBV19
CDR3: CATGRYSGANVLTF
DNA: TGTGCCACCGGGAGATACTCTGGGGCCAACGTCCTGACTTTC